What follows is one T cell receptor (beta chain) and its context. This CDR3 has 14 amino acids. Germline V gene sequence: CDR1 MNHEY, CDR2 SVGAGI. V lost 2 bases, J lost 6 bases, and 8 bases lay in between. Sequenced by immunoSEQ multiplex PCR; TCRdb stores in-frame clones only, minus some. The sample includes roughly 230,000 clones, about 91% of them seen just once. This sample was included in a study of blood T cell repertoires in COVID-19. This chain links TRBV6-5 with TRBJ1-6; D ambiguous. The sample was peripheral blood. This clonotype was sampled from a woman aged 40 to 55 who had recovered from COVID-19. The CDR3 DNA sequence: TGTGCCAGCAGTTACGAAGAGGTTAATTCACCCCTCCACTTT. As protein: CASSYEEVNSPLHF.